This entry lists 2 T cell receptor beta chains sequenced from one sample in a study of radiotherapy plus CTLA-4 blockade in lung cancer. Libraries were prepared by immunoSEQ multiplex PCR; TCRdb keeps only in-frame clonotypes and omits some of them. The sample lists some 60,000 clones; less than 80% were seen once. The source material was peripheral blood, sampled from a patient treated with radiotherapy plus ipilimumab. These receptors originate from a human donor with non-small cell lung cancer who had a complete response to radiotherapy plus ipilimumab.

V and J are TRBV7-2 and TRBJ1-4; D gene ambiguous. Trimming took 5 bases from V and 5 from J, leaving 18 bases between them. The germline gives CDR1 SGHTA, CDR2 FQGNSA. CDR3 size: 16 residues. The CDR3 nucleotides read TGTGCCAGCAGCCCAAAAATCCGGGTTCAGAATGAAAAACTGTTTTTT. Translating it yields CASSPKIRVQNEKLFF.

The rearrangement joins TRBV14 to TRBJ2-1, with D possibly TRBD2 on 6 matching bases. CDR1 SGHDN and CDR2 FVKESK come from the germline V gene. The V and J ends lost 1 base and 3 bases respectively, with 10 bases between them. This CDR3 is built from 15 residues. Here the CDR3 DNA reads TGTGCCAGCAGCCAAGGCGCTAGCGACTACAATGAGCAGTTCTTC. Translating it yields CASSQGASDYNEQFF.